The 15 T cell receptor beta chains reported below all come from one sample, sequenced in a study of blood T cell repertoires in COVID-19. Clones were read by immunoSEQ multiplex PCR, and TCRdb kept only the in-frame ones, dropping some. There are almost 400,000 clones in the sample; 85% to 90% occur only once, and 1.5% to 2% lies in the top ten. Sample: PBMCs or T cells enriched from blood (not recorded which). The receptors derive from a woman aged 25 to 39 who had recovered from COVID-19.

The V call is TRBV7-6, the J call TRBJ2-3; TRBD1 aligns across 8 bases. Germline V gene sequence: CDR1 SGHVS, CDR2 FNYEAQ. V trimming: 1 base; J trimming: 4 bases; junction bases outside the gene matches: 10. The CDR3 loop spans 17 amino acids. CDR3 DNA: TGTGCCAGCAGCTTAGGGCGGTCAGGGGGCATCGCAGATACGCAGTATTTT. Translated, it gives CASSLGRSGGIADTQYF.

The chain carries TRBV19 and TRBJ1-2; D possibly corresponds to TRBD1 (6 bases). Trimming left V 10 bases short and J 4 bases short, with 22 bases between. The CDR3 has 15 residues. Per germline, CDR1 LNHDA and CDR2 SQIVND (reference sequence). The CDR3 loop is CATSRAQGTSYGYTF. DNA of the CDR3: TGTGCCACCTCCCGGGCCCAGGGGACAAGCTATGGCTACACCTTC. Combining the CDR3 with reference TRBV19 and TRBJ1-2 gives the whole variable domain DGGITQSPKYLFRKEGQNVTLSCEQNLNHDAMYWYRQDPGQGLRLIYYSQIVNDFQKGDIAEGYSVSREKKESFPLTVTSAQKNPTAFYLCATSRAQGTSYGYTFGSGTRLTVV.

In DNA, the CDR3 is TGTGCCAGCAGTCTTGGCACAGCCTATGGCTACACCTTC. Its protein is CASSLGTAYGYTF. This chain uses TRBV25-1 with TRBJ1-2; no reliable D call. Per germline, CDR1 MGHDK and CDR2 SYGVNS. V was cut by 5 bases and J by 4 bases, with 11 bases left in between. The CDR3 has 13 amino acids.

The rearrangement joins TRBV19 to TRBJ2-3, with TRBD2 matching over 8 bases. V dropped 10 bases and J dropped 2; count of bases not matched to a gene: 2. The CDR3 extends over 12 amino acids. CDR1 is LNHDA and CDR2 is SQIVND in the germline V gene (reference sequence). This chain's CDR3 is CATGGVTDTQYF. The CDR3 coding sequence is TGTGCCACGGGGGGGGTCACAGATACGCAGTATTTT.

The chain uses TRBV10-3 and TRBJ2-3, with 9 bases lining up with TRBD2. The CDR3 is made up of 14 amino acids. Germline V gene data show CDR1 as ENHRY and CDR2 as SYGVKD. V lost 3 bases to trimming and J lost 4 bases; unmatched junction nucleotides: 2. CDR3: CAISDRTSADTQYF. The CDR3 DNA sequence: TGTGCCATCAGTGACCGGACTAGCGCAGATACGCAGTATTTT.

The chain is built from TRBV5-6 and TRBJ2-5; D not resolved. CDR3 length: 13 amino acids. CDR1 SGHDT and CDR2 YYEEEE come from the germline V gene. Trimming pared 1 base from V and 6 bases from J, leaving 10 bases between. The CDR3 nucleotides read TGTGCCAGCAGCTTGCGATCCCCTAAGACCCAGTACTTC. It specifies CASSLRSPKTQYF. The variable domain in full, completed from reference TRBV5-6 and TRBJ2-5, reads DAGVTQSPTHLIKTRGQQVTLRCSPKSGHDTVSWYQQALGQGPQFIFQYYEEEERQRGNFPDRFSGHQFPNYSSELNVNALLLGDSALYLCASSLRSPKTQYFGPGTRLLVL.

The chain joins TRBV5-1 to TRBJ2-1, with a weak D call TRBD2 (7 bases). CDR1 is SGHRS, CDR2 YFSETQ, per germline. The CDR3 consists of 15 residues. V was pared by 4 bases and J by 0 bases, with 11 bases between. DNA of the CDR3: TGCGCCAGCAGCACAGGGAGGGCCTCCTACAATGAGCAGTTCTTC. It encodes CASSTGRASYNEQFF.

The chain joins TRBV24-1 to TRBJ1-3, with 7 bases fitting TRBD1. Germline loops: CDR1 KGHDR, CDR2 SFDVKD. The CDR3 has 15 amino acids. V trimming: 5 bases; J trimming: 4 bases; junction bases outside the gene matches: 7. The CDR3 nucleotides read TGTGCCACCAGTGCCCTGACAGGGCCCGGAAACACCATATATTTT. Encoded protein: CATSALTGPGNTIYF.

CDR3 DNA sequence: TGTGCCAGCAGCAAGGGACTAGCGGGAGGTATCTTGCAGTTCTTC. Translated, it gives CASSKGLAGGILQFF. The chain has TRBV5-4 and TRBJ2-1; 15 nucleotides agree with TRBD2. This CDR3 is built from 15 residues. Germline V gene lookup returns CDR1 SGHNT and CDR2 YYREEE (reference sequence). Trimming took 4 bases from V and 12 from J; bases not matched to a gene: 8.

V is TRBV18 and J is TRBJ2-5; 10 positions agree with TRBD2. The germline gives CDR1 KGHSH, CDR2 LQKENI. This CDR3 is 17 amino acids long. The junction had 10 bases not matched to a gene; V was cut back by 2 bases and J by 4 bases. The CDR3 reads CASSPRDSGRAGETQYF. CDR3 DNA sequence: TGTGCCAGCTCACCAAGAGACAGCGGGAGGGCCGGAGAGACCCAGTACTTC.

The rearrangement links TRBV5-1 to TRBJ2-5; 8 bases match TRBD1. V trimming: 0 bases; J trimming: 5 bases; junction bases outside the gene matches: 3. Germline loops: CDR1 SGHRS, CDR2 YFSETQ. The CDR3 is 14 residues long. The DNA of the CDR3 is TGCGCCAGCAGCTTGGGGACAGGGAGGGAGACCCAGTACTTC. Amino acid sequence: CASSLGTGRETQYF.

This chain links TRBV2 with TRBJ1-3, with D hard to call. There are 14 residues in the CDR3. CDR1 and CDR2 (germline): SNHLY, FYNNEI. Trimming pared 6 bases from V and 0 bases from J, leaving 9 bases between. In nucleotides, the CDR3 is TGTGCCAGCAGGAGTGAGAGCTCTGGAAACACCATATATTTT. This sequence encodes CASRSESSGNTIYF.

The genes are TRBV5-1 and TRBJ2-2; D not certain. This CDR3 has 14 residues. Trimming took off 4 bases at V and 1 base at J, with 8 bases between the two ends. The germline V gene has CDR1 SGHRS and CDR2 YFSETQ. The CDR3 nucleotides read TGCGCCAGCAGCGTAACAGTGAACACCGGGGAGCTGTTTTTT. Its translation: CASSVTVNTGELFF.

The chain carries TRBV15 and TRBJ2-1; no firm D call. This CDR3 contains 14 residues. From germline, CDR1 is LNHNV and CDR2 YYDKDF (reference sequence). V was trimmed by 6 bases and J by 0 bases, leaving 9 bases between them. CDR3 DNA: TGTGCCACCAGTGGGTACAGCTCCTACAATGAGCAGTTCTTC. Translation: CATSGYSSYNEQFF.

This chain uses TRBV19 with TRBJ2-1, with 8 positions matching TRBD2. This CDR3 contains 12 residues. CDR1 is LNHDA and CDR2 is SQIVND in the germline V gene (reference sequence). The V gene end was trimmed by 4 bases and the J gene end by 9 bases; junction bases not matched to a gene: 2. The CDR3 here is CASSTGTSEQFF. CDR3 DNA sequence: TGTGCCAGTAGTACTGGGACTAGTGAGCAGTTCTTC.